The entry that follows covers one T cell receptor beta chain sequence. These data are taken from a study of technical replicates of blood from a handful of donors. This CDR3 region has 12 residues. Trimming removed 1 base at V and 8 bases at J, with 5 bases between. Germline-derived CDR1 and CDR2 are SEHNR and FQNEAQ (reference sequence). Clones were read by immunoSEQ multiplex PCR, and TCRdb kept only the in-frame ones, dropping some. The sample comprises approximately 100,000 clones, nearly 97% of which are singletons, and 0.2% to 0.25% rests with the top ten. The V call is TRBV7-9, the J call TRBJ1-4; D call uncertain. Sequences were obtained from T cells isolated from PBMCs. The clonotype was recovered from a human donor in good health. This chain's CDR3 is CASSLVREKLFF. CDR3 DNA: TGTGCCAGCAGCTTAGTGCGAGAAAAACTGTTTTTT.